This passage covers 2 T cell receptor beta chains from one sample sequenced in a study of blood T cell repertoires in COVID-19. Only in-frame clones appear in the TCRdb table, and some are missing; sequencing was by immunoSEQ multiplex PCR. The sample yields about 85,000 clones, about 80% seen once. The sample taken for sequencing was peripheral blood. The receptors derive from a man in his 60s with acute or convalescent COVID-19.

CDR3 amino acids: CASSLVQGKETQYF. The CDR3 nucleotides read TGTGCCAGCAGCTTGGTACAGGGGAAAGAGACCCAGTACTTC. The chain is built from TRBV5-6 and TRBJ2-5; 7 bases are shared with TRBD1. V shed 0 bases, J shed 3 bases, and the junction held 2 bases outside the gene matches. Germline V gene lookup returns CDR1 SGHDT and CDR2 YYEEEE. This CDR3 comprises 14 residues.

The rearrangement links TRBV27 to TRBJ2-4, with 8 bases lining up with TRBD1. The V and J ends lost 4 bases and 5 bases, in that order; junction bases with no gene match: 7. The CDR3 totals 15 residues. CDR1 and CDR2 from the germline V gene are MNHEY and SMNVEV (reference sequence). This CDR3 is CASSSTGTGENIQYF. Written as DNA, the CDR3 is TGTGCCAGCAGTTCCACCGGGACAGGAGAAAACATTCAGTACTTC.